The next 25 T cell receptor beta chains were all read from a single sample in a study of blood T cell repertoires in COVID-19. TCRdb keeps only in-frame clones here, not all; method: immunoSEQ multiplex PCR. The table lists under 200,000 clones, roughly 86% of them singletons. What was sequenced was peripheral blood. The source of these receptors is a man aged 65 to 85 with acute or convalescent COVID-19.

This sequence joins TRBV7-3 and TRBJ1-1; D unresolved. The CDR3 covers 13 residues. The ends were cut back, 2 bases at V and 5 bases at J, with 9 bases in the middle. Germline V lookup: CDR1 SGHTA, CDR2 FQGTGA. In DNA form, the CDR3 reads TGTGCCAGCAGCTTAGACACGGAAACTGAAGCTTTCTTT. Its protein product is CASSLDTETEAFF.

The V and J genes are TRBV18 and TRBJ2-5; possibly TRBD2 for D (5 bases). Germline CDR1 reads KGHSH; CDR2 reads LQKENI. The CDR3 is made up of 14 amino acids. The V end lost 4 bases, the J end lost 0 bases, and 9 bases lay between the germline ends. CDR3 in DNA: TGTGCCAGCTCACGTGAGACTAACCAAGAGACCCAGTACTTC. Its translation: CASSRETNQETQYF. The whole variable domain, filled in from reference TRBV18 and TRBJ2-5, reads NAGVMQNPRHLVRRRGQEARLRCSPMKGHSHVYWYRQLPEEGLKFMVYLQKENIIDESGMPKERFSAEFPKEGPSILRIQQVVRGDSAAYFCASSRETNQETQYFGPGTRLLVL.

The chain employs TRBV6-2 or TRBV6-3 and TRBJ2-7; 7 nucleotides line up with TRBD1. CDR1 and CDR2 (germline): MNHEY, SVGEGT. With V trimmed by 4 bases and J by 4 bases, 4 bases remained unmatched. The CDR3 covers 13 residues. The CDR3 region is CASSFRDSYEQYF. CDR3 coding DNA: TGTGCCAGCAGTTTCCGGGACAGTTACGAGCAGTACTTC.

This clone was observed a single time. The genes are TRBV7-9 and TRBJ2-7; 8 bases match TRBD2. Trimming took 5 bases from V and 5 from J; bases not matched to a gene: 5. The CDR3 has 13 residues. Germline CDR1 and CDR2: SEHNR and FQNEAQ (reference sequence). CDR3 DNA sequence: TGTGCCAGCAGCCGGCGGGGGGACCACGAGCAGTACTTC. Translating it yields CASSRRGDHEQYF.

The chain carries TRBV5-4 and TRBJ2-3; 9 bases are a match to TRBD2. V was pared by 4 bases and J by 0 bases, with 6 bases of the junction left unmatched. Per germline, CDR1 SGHNT and CDR2 YYREEE (reference sequence). There are 16 residues in the CDR3. The DNA of the CDR3 is TGTGCCAGCAGCGCGGGGGGGACACTAAGCACAGATACGCAGTATTTT. The encoded protein is CASSAGGTLSTDTQYF.

The chain combines TRBV7-3 with TRBJ2-1, with D unclear. Trimming took off 5 bases at V and 6 bases at J, with 11 bases between the two ends. CDR3 size: 13 residues. Germline assignment: CDR1 SGHTA and CDR2 FQGTGA. The CDR3 nucleotides are TGTGCCAGCAGCCCCCCCCAGCGCAATGAGCAGTTCTTC. Protein sequence: CASSPPQRNEQFF.

V is TRBV28 and J is TRBJ1-2, with D possibly being TRBD1 (6 bases). CDR3 length: 21 amino acids. Looked up from germline, CDR1 is MDHEN and CDR2 is SYDVKM. V lost 6 bases, J lost 1 base, and 33 bases lay in between. CDR3 amino acids: CASRISTGLLIFTHLNYGYTF. CDR3 nucleotide sequence: TGTGCCAGCAGGATCTCAACAGGGCTCCTTATATTTACCCATCTTAACTATGGCTACACCTTC.

The chain joins TRBV10-3 to TRBJ1-2; D is perhaps TRBD1 (5 bases). V lost 0 bases and J 5 bases, leaving 10 bases between the germline ends. The germline CDR1 and CDR2 sequences are ENHRY and SYGVKD. The CDR3 extends over 14 amino acids. CDR3 sequence (DNA): TGTGCCATCAGTGAGTCCGGGGGGGAGTATGGCTACACCTTC. Residues: CAISESGGEYGYTF.

CDR3 sequence: CASTPTGDYGYTF. In DNA, the CDR3 is TGTGCCAGCACCCCCACAGGAGACTATGGCTACACCTTC. The genes are TRBV12-3 or TRBV12-4 and TRBJ1-2; weak D call: TRBD1 (5 bases). With 7 bases removed from V and 3 bases from J, the gap between germline ends came to 12 bases. The CDR3 sequence is 13 residues long.

CDR3 residues: CASSLTMTGGNTEAFF. CDR3 DNA: TGTGCCAGCAGCTTAACAATGACAGGGGGGAACACTGAAGCTTTCTTT. The chain combines TRBV5-6 with TRBJ1-1; 9 nucleotides align to TRBD1. Trimming cost V 2 bases and J 1 base; bases outside gene matches: 6. Per germline, CDR1 SGHDT and CDR2 YYEEEE. The CDR3 is 16 amino acids.

The V and J genes are TRBV27 and TRBJ2-7, with D possibly matching TRBD1 (5 bases). The V end was cut by 6 bases, the J end by 2 bases, with 14 bases between. The CDR3 consists of 14 residues. Germline values: CDR1 MNHEY, CDR2 SMNVEV (reference sequence). The CDR3 loop is CASSSMTATYEQYF. The CDR3 DNA follows: TGTGCCAGCAGCAGTATGACAGCTACCTACGAGCAGTACTTC.

The V gene is TRBV9, the J gene TRBJ2-5, with 14 bases matching TRBD2. Germline V gives CDR1 SGDLS, CDR2 YYNGEE. V shed 3 bases and J 4 bases; nucleotides not matched to a gene: 5. This CDR3 has 16 residues. CDR3 DNA sequence: TGTGCCAGCAGCGCCCGACTAGCGGGGGGGTTAGAGACCCAGTACTTC. Encoded protein: CASSARLAGGLETQYF.

The chain is built from TRBV5-5 and TRBJ2-7; D may be TRBD2 (6 bases). Germline V gene lookup returns CDR1 SGHKS and CDR2 YYEKEE (reference sequence). The CDR3 covers 12 residues. The ends were cut back, 3 bases at V and 6 bases at J, with 10 bases in the middle. The CDR3 DNA reads as TGTGCCAGCAGCTGGCGGGAAGGCGAGCAGTACTTC. This translates into CASSWREGEQYF.

The count of this clone is one. V and J are TRBV9 and TRBJ1-2; TRBD1 agrees at 7 bases. Germline loops: CDR1 SGDLS, CDR2 YYNGEE. CDR3 length equals 17 residues. The V and J ends lost 2 bases and 2 bases, in that order; junction bases with no gene match: 12. The CDR3 sequence: CASSVEGQLWGNYGYTF. The CDR3 DNA sequence: TGTGCCAGCAGCGTCGAGGGACAGTTGTGGGGCAACTATGGCTACACCTTC.

This sequence joins TRBV27 and TRBJ2-2; D is unclear. CDR3 length: 16 residues. The germline CDR1 and CDR2 sequences are MNHEY and SMNVEV (reference sequence). Between the trimmed V and J ends, which lost 4 bases and 4 bases, there was a span of 16 bases. In nucleotides, the CDR3 is TGTGCCAGCAGTTCCAAACCGAGTAGGAGCACCGGGGAGCTGTTTTTT. Protein sequence: CASSSKPSRSTGELFF.

V and J are TRBV7-2 and TRBJ2-3, with 8 bases lining up with TRBD2. Germline values: CDR1 SGHTA, CDR2 FQGNSA. The CDR3 extends over 14 amino acids. V shed 4 bases and J 4 bases; nucleotides not matched to a gene: 4. CDR3 sequence: CASSSGLGSDTQYF. The DNA for the CDR3 is TGTGCCAGCAGCTCGGGACTAGGTTCAGATACGCAGTATTTT.

The rearrangement links TRBV10-3 to TRBJ1-1; D is unclear. Trimming stripped 0 bases from V and 6 bases from J, with 11 bases between. Germline CDR1 reads ENHRY; CDR2 reads SYGVKD. The CDR3 has 14 amino acids. DNA for the CDR3: TGTGCCATCAGTGAGTCACGTGGGGAGGCTGAAGCTTTCTTT. Its translation: CAISESRGEAEAFF.

The chain combines TRBV10-3 with TRBJ2-1; 11 positions agree with TRBD2. V lost 2 bases, J lost 6 bases, and 6 bases stayed unmatched. The length of the CDR3 is 16 residues. Germline CDR1 ENHRY, CDR2 SYGVKD. The CDR3 DNA sequence: TGTGCCATCAGTGAGACTAGCGGGAGTATCCTCAATGAGCAGTTCTTC. It yields the protein CAISETSGSILNEQFF.

V usage is TRBV28 and J usage is TRBJ2-1; a weak D match, TRBD1 (5 bases). Germline V CDR1 and CDR2: MDHEN, SYDVKM. The CDR3 contains 13 residues. Deletions cut 3 bases from V and 4 bases from J, with 7 bases between. CDR3 residues: CASSLGRYNEQFF. The CDR3 coding sequence is TGTGCCAGCAGTTTGGGGCGATACAATGAGCAGTTCTTC.

The chain couples TRBV9 to TRBJ1-1; D is ambiguous. Trimming left V 3 bases short and J 1 base short, with 7 bases between. Per the germline V gene, CDR1 is SGDLS and CDR2 is YYNGEE. The CDR3 loop spans 13 amino acids. The CDR3 sequence: CASSATRNTEAFF. CDR3 nucleotide sequence: TGTGCCAGCAGCGCAACCAGGAACACTGAAGCTTTCTTT.

This chain joins TRBV11-3 and TRBJ2-2; D unclear. Trimming removed 2 bases at V and 4 bases at J, with 5 bases between. Germline V gene data show CDR1 as SGHNT and CDR2 as YENEEA. This CDR3 is built from 13 residues. For the CDR3, the DNA is TGTGCCAGCAGCTTAAGAGTCACCGGGGAGCTGTTTTTT. It yields the protein CASSLRVTGELFF. Filled out from reference TRBV11-3 and TRBJ2-2, the complete variable domain reads EAGVVQSPRYKIIEKKQPVAFWCNPISGHNTLYWYLQNLGQGPELLIRYENEEAVDDSQLPKDRFSAERLKGVDSTLKIQPAELGDSAVYLCASSLRVTGELFFGEGSRLTVL.

V and J are TRBV5-1 and TRBJ2-6; 9 bases fit TRBD2. The germline V gene encodes CDR1 SGHRS and CDR2 YFSETQ. This CDR3 spans 18 amino acids. CDR3 protein: CPRSGGLAGGLGANVLTF. CDR3 sequence (DNA): TGCCCCCGCAGCGGGGGACTCGCGGGGGGGCTTGGGGCCAACGTCCTGACTTTC.

The V call is TRBV30, the J call TRBJ1-4, with D tentatively TRBD1 (6 bases). Deletions cut 5 bases from V and 7 bases from J, with 17 bases between. Germline V lookup: CDR1 GTSNPN, CDR2 SVGIG (reference sequence). The CDR3 has 14 amino acids. The chain's CDR3 is CAWRPQGTIEKLFF. The CDR3 DNA reads TGTGCCTGGCGACCTCAGGGGACGATTGAAAAACTGTTTTTT.

The V call is TRBV27, the J call TRBJ1-4, with D possibly being TRBD1 (5 bases). V lost 6 bases and J 8 bases, leaving 16 bases between the germline ends. CDR1 is MNHEY, CDR2 SMNVEV, per germline (reference sequence). The CDR3 has 14 amino acids. CDR3 DNA: TGTGCCAGCAGATTCTGGCAGGGCGACGAAAAACTGTTTTTT. This codes for CASRFWQGDEKLFF.

V usage is TRBV7-9 and J usage is TRBJ2-7, with 10 positions matching TRBD1. V dropped 4 bases and J dropped 4; count of bases not matched to a gene: 7. Looked up from germline, CDR1 is SEHNR and CDR2 is FQNEAQ (reference sequence). The CDR3 is 15 amino acids. As DNA, the CDR3 is TGTGCCAGCAGCTCGAGGACAGGGGGGCCTTACGAGCAGTACTTC. It translates to CASSSRTGGPYEQYF. Using reference TRBV7-9 and TRBJ2-7 for the parts outside the CDR3, the full variable domain is DTGVSQNPRHKITKRGQNVTFRCDPISEHNRLYWYRQTLGQGPEFLTYFQNEAQLEKSRLLSDRFSAERPKGSFSTLEIQRTEQGDSAMYLCASSSRTGGPYEQYFGPGTRLTVT.